The present T cell receptor (beta chain) was sequenced within a study of long-term antiretroviral therapy in people with HIV. The run of the v3.0 immunoSEQ assay was at survey level. TCRdb keeps only in-frame clones here, not all; method: immunoSEQ multiplex PCR. Here the sample spans roughly 33,000 clones, roughly 97% being singletons. Study-level results: At every time point, clones expanded before ART dominated the repertoire. Diversity increased after ART yet remained lower than in transplant donor controls.

Remarks on this clone: Its cognate antigen is unknown.

V lost 0 bases and J lost 4, with 15 bases in between. This CDR3 comprises 17 residues. Germline loops: CDR1 SEHNR, CDR2 FQNEAQ (reference sequence). This sequence was found in a man under 40 with HIV. Sample: unsorted PBMCs, taken 6.9 years after starting antiretroviral therapy. This chain uses TRBV7-9 with TRBJ2-2; D tentatively fits TRBD1 or TRBD2 (5 bases each). CDR3 residues: CASSLAWDPSSTGELFF. The CDR3 DNA reads as TGTGCCAGCAGCTTAGCGTGGGACCCCTCGAGCACCGGGGAGCTGTTTTTT. The full variable domain, completed using reference TRBV7-9 and TRBJ2-2, is DTGVSQNPRHKITKRGQNVTFRCDPISEHNRLYWYRQTLGQGPEFLTYFQNEAQLEKSRLLSDRFSAERPKGSFSTLEIQRTEQGDSAMYLCASSLAWDPSSTGELFFGEGSRLTVL.